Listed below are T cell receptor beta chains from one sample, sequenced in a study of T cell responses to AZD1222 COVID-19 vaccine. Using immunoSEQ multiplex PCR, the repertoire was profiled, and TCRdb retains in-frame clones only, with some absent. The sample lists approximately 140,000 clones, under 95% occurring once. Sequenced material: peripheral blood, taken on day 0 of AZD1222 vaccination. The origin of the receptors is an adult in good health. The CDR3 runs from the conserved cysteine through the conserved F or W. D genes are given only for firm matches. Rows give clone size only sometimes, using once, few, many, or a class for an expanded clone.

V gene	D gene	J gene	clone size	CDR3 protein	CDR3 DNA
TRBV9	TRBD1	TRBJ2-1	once	CASSARTGGYNEQFF	TGTGCCAGCAGCGCAAGGACAGGGGGTTACAATGAGCAGTTCTTC
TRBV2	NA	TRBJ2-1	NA	CASETATSYNEQFF	TGTGCCAGCGAGACCGCCACCTCCTACAATGAGCAGTTCTTC
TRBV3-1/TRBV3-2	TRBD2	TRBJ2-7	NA	CASSPGGAHYEQYF	TGTGCCAGCAGCCCCGGGGGGGCGCACTACGAGCAGTACTTC
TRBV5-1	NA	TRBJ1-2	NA	CASSLYSRGDGYTF	TGCGCCAGCAGCTTGTATAGCAGGGGTGATGGCTACACCTTC
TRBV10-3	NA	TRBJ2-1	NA	CAISPSAGGYNEQFF	TGTGCCATCAGTCCCTCGGCCGGGGGCTACAATGAGCAGTTCTTC
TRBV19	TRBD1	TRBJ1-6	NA	CASTRTGPNSPLHF	TGTGCCAGTACTCGGACAGGACCGAATTCACCCCTCCACTTT
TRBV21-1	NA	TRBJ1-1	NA	CASSKVGEGRVNTEAFF	TGTGCCAGCAGCAAAGTCGGGGAAGGGAGGGTGAACACTGAAGCTTTCTTT
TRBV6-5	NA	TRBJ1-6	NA	CASRGTGYYSPLHF	TGTGCCAGCAGGGGGACGGGTTATTATTCACCCCTCCACTTT
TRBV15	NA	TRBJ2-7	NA	CATSHPRERASYEQYF	TGTGCCACCAGTCACCCCAGGGAACGGGCCTCCTACGAGCAGTACTTC
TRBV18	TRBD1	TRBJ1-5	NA	CASSPGQGDQPQHF	TGTGCCAGCTCACCGGGACAGGGAGATCAGCCCCAGCATTTT
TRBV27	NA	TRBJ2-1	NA	CASSFSGTPYNEQFF	TGTGCCAGCAGTTTCTCGGGGACCCCTTACAATGAGCAGTTCTTC
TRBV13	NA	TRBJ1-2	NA	CASSSRTAYGYTF	TGTGCCAGCAGCTCCAGGACAGCCTATGGCTACACCTTC
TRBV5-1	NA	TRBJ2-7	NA	CASSLAASFGGEQYF	TGCGCCAGCAGCTTGGCAGCTTCCTTTGGAGGCGAGCAGTACTTC
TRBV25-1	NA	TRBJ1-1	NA	CASSDQVLAFF	TGTGCCAGCAGTGATCAGGTTCTAGCTTTCTTT
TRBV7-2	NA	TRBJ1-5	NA	CASSLGPRPNQPQHF	TGTGCCAGCAGCTTAGGGCCACGGCCCAATCAGCCCCAGCATTTT
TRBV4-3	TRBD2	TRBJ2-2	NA	CASSQELAGAEDTGELFF	TGCGCCAGCAGCCAAGAGCTAGCGGGGGCCGAGGACACCGGGGAGCTGTTTTTT
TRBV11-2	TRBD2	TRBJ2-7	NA	CASSLSAGGSYEQYF	TGTGCCAGCAGCTTATCAGCGGGGGGATCCTACGAGCAGTACTTC
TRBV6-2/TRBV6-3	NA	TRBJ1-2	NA	CASSTSTGNYGYTF	TGTGCCAGCAGTACATCAACAGGGAACTATGGCTACACCTTC
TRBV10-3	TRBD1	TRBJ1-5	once	CAISSTGGGNQPQHF	TGTGCCATCAGCTCTACAGGGGGCGGCAATCAGCCCCAGCATTTT
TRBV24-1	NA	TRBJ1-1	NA	CTTIETHTEAFF	TGTACCACCATCGAGACTCACACTGAAGCTTTCTTT
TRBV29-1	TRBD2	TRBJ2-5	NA	CSVIRLAGKQETQYF	TGCAGCGTTATCCGGCTAGCGGGCAAACAAGAGACCCAGTACTTC
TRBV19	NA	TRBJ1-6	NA	CASSPSVRIEDSPLHF	TGTGCCAGTAGCCCCTCGGTGCGGATCGAAGATTCACCCCTCCACTTT
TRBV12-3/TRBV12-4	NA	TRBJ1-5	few	CASSSGAGEPQHF	TGTGCCAGCAGTTCGGGTGCTGGGGAGCCCCAGCATTTT
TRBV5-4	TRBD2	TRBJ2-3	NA	CASSGGLAGTDTQYF	TGTGCCAGCAGCGGGGGACTAGCGGGCACAGATACGCAGTATTTT
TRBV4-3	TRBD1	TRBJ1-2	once	CASSRDRGYGYTF	TGCGCCAGCAGCCGAGACAGGGGCTATGGCTACACCTTC
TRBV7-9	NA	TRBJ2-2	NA	CASSLGASNTGELFF	TGTGCCAGCAGCTTGGGGGCTTCGAACACCGGGGAGCTGTTTTTT
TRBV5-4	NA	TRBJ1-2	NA	CASSQRLLYGYTF	TGTGCCAGCAGCCAACGACTCCTCTATGGCTACACCTTC
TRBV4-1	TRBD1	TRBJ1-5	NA	CASSQGLGQGEGAQHF	TGCGCCAGCAGCCAGGGCTTAGGACAGGGAGAGGGGGCCCAGCATTTT
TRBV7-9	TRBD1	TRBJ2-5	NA	CASSAGTGPDQTQYF	TGTGCCAGCAGCGCGGGGACAGGGCCAGACCAGACCCAGTACTTC
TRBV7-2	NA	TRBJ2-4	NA	CASSLGGSVPRDIQYF	TGTGCCAGCAGCTTAGGTGGTAGCGTTCCGAGGGACATTCAGTACTTC
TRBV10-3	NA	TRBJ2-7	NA	CAISPTETSYEQYF	TGTGCCATCAGTCCAACAGAAACCTCCTACGAGCAGTACTTC
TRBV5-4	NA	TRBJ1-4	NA	CASSAWGQANEKLFF	TGTGCCAGCAGCGCCTGGGGGCAGGCAAATGAAAAACTGTTTTTT
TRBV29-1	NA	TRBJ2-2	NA	CSVTGIVTDPNTGELFF	TGCAGCGTTACGGGGATCGTGACAGACCCGAACACCGGGGAGCTGTTTTTT
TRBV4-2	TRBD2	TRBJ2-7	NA	CASSQVTSGGYEQYF	TGTGCCAGCAGTCAAGTCACTAGCGGGGGCTACGAGCAGTACTTC
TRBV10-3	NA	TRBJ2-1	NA	CAISPLIGDYNEQFF	TGTGCCATCAGCCCCCTCATTGGGGACTACAATGAGCAGTTCTTC
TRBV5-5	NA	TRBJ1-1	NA	CASSLGVTAEAFF	TGTGCCAGCAGCTTGGGGGTAACCGCTGAAGCTTTCTTT
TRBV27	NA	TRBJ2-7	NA	CASRDSYEQYF	TGTGCCAGCAGGGACAGCTACGAGCAGTACTTC
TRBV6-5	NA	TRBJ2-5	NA	CASSYPRGRGQETQYF	TGTGCCAGCAGTTACCCAAGGGGGCGGGGGCAAGAGACCCAGTACTTC
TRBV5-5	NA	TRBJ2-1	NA	CASSLWGIYNEQFF	TGTGCCAGCAGCTTGTGGGGGATTTACAATGAGCAGTTCTTC